The 26 T cell receptor beta chains below were found in one sample sequenced in a study of T-cell reconstitution after alpha-beta-depleted transplantation in children. Library preparation (for TCRbeta) was performed with unique molecular identifiers. A single record per CDR3 protein comes from TCRdb applying MiXCR to the PCR reads. Of 440,000 or so distinct CDR3 sequences listed, roughly 44% are singletons. Sequenced here: PBMCs, sampled before TCRalphabeta/CD19-depleted stem cell transplant. Every receptor here comes from a girl aged 2 to 10 with aplastic anemia, due to receive a stem cell transplant.

In its sample, this clonotype was seen a few times. The chain is built from TRBV20-1 and TRBJ2-1; 15 positions agree with TRBD2. This CDR3 comprises 19 residues. From germline, CDR1 is DFQATT and CDR2 SNEGSKA (reference sequence). The junction had 11 bases not matched to a gene; V was cut back by 2 bases and J by 3 bases. CDR3 sequence (DNA): TGCAGTGCTAGATCGCCGGGACTAGCGGGAGGCCAATTCTACAATGAGCAGTTCTTC. It codes for CSARSPGLAGGQFYNEQFF.

The V call is TRBV6-2 or TRBV6-3, the J call TRBJ2-3; 15 bases align to TRBD2. The CDR3 extends over 18 amino acids. The J segment lost 7 bases and the V segment lost 5 bases, leaving 13 bases of the junction unmatched. The germline V gene has CDR1 MNHEY and CDR2 SVGEGT. CDR3 DNA: TGTGCCAGCAGTCCACGGACTAGCGGGGGGGTCTTCATGAATACGCAGTATTTT. It encodes CASSPRTSGGVFMNTQYF.

This clonotype was counted only a few times. The rearrangement uses TRBV6-4 and TRBJ1-1, with 8 bases aligning to TRBD1. The CDR3 contains 17 residues. Germline loops: CDR1 MRHNA, CDR2 SNTAGT. V was pared by 5 bases and J by 1 base, with 12 bases of the junction left unmatched. The CDR3 bases are TGTGCCAGCAGTCTTCACCAGGGGGCGGGTTGGAACACTGAAGCTTTCTTT. As protein: CASSLHQGAGWNTEAFF.

In this sample, this clonotype turned up many times. This sequence joins TRBV29-1 and TRBJ2-5, with D unresolved. CDR3 length: 12 residues. Per germline, CDR1 SQVTM and CDR2 ANQGSEA. V gave up 2 bases and J gave up 5 bases, with 9 bases separating them. CDR3 DNA: TGCAGCGTTGAACGCCATGAGGAGACCCAGTACTTC. It encodes CSVERHEETQYF.

This clonotype was observed a handful of times. The V gene is TRBV29-1, the J gene TRBJ2-6; tentative D call: TRBD2 (5 bases). Trimming took off 2 bases at V and 0 bases at J, with 11 bases between the two ends. Germline V gene lookup returns CDR1 SQVTM and CDR2 ANQGSEA. The CDR3 extends over 16 amino acids. The CDR3, as DNA: TGCAGCGTTGAAAGGGTTGCGGGCTCTGGGGCCAACGTCCTGACTTTC. Its protein is CSVERVAGSGANVLTF.

Only a few counts were recorded for this clonotype. The chain recombines TRBV4-1 with TRBJ1-1; perhaps TRBD1 as D (6 bases). CDR3 length equals 15 residues. Trimming cost V 3 bases and J 6 bases, with 17 bases left between them. The germline V gene encodes CDR1 MGHRA and CDR2 YSYEKL. This chain's CDR3 is CASSQNPGGRAEAFF. CDR3 DNA: TGCGCCAGCAGCCAGAACCCGGGGGGGCGGGCTGAAGCTTTCTTT.

This clonotype was detected many times. CDR3 loop: CASSLGSVAGVFYEQYF. The CDR3 DNA sequence: TGCGCCAGCAGCTTGGGGTCCGTAGCGGGGGTATTCTACGAGCAGTACTTC. The chain has TRBV5-1 and TRBJ2-7, with TRBD2 matching 9 bases. The junction had 10 bases not matched to a gene; V was cut back by 0 bases and J by 3 bases. The CDR3 length is 17 residues. Per the germline V gene, CDR1 is SGHRS and CDR2 is YFSETQ.

Many counts were recorded for this clonotype. The chain is built from TRBV7-2 and TRBJ1-1, with a tentative D call TRBD1 (5 bases). V was shortened by 1 base and J by 6 bases, with 6 bases between the two germline ends. The germline CDR1 and CDR2 sequences are SGHTA and FQGNSA. This CDR3 spans 12 amino acids. CDR3 DNA sequence: TGTGCCAGCAGCTTAGGGGGCCCTGAAGCTTTCTTT. Encoded protein: CASSLGGPEAFF.

This clonotype was seen only a few times. The chain is built from TRBV6-1 and TRBJ2-1; TRBD2 agrees at 7 bases. J gave up 3 bases and V 6 bases, and 8 bases lay outside the gene matches. The CDR3 totals 15 residues. Germline V gene sequence: CDR1 MNHNS, CDR2 SASEGT. The CDR3 loop reads CASRLLAESYNEQFF. DNA for the CDR3: TGTGCCAGCAGACTCCTAGCGGAGAGCTACAATGAGCAGTTCTTC.

The J gene is TRBJ2-1, the V gene TRBV15; unclear D gene. V was cut by 5 bases and J by 4 bases, with 6 bases left in between. The CDR3 extends over 12 amino acids. From germline, CDR1 is LNHNV and CDR2 YYDKDF (reference sequence). The CDR3 DNA reads TGTGCCACCAGCGCCTTGTACAATGAGCAGTTCTTC. This translates into CATSALYNEQFF.

The rearrangement uses TRBV6-5 and TRBJ1-1; 9 nucleotides line up with TRBD1. The CDR3 loop spans 17 amino acids. Per the germline V gene, CDR1 is MNHEY and CDR2 is SVGAGI. J was trimmed by 5 bases and V by 2 bases; bases with no gene match: 12. CDR3 nucleotide sequence: TGTGCCAGCAGTTACCGGACAGGGGAATGGAAACGGACTGAAGCTTTCTTT. Translation: CASSYRTGEWKRTEAFF.

This clonotype was found many times. The J gene is TRBJ2-4, the V gene TRBV4-3, with 9 bases identical to TRBD2. This CDR3 has 17 amino acids. The germline gives CDR1 LGHNA, CDR2 YSLEER. The V segment lost 0 bases and the J segment 1 base; nucleotides outside the gene matches: 4. The CDR3 region is CASSQDISGRAKNIQYF. Here the CDR3 DNA reads TGCGCCAGCAGCCAAGATATCAGCGGGAGGGCCAAAAACATTCAGTACTTC.

The chain joins TRBV28 to TRBJ2-7, with D tentatively TRBD1 or TRBD2 (5 bases each). The V end lost 1 base, the J end lost 4 bases, and 11 bases lay between the germline ends. CDR1 is MDHEN, CDR2 SYDVKM, per germline. The CDR3 totals 14 residues. CDR3 protein: CASSLSGRRYEQYF. Written as DNA, the CDR3 is TGTGCCAGCAGTTTATCGGGGCGGAGATACGAGCAGTACTTC.

In the case of this clonotype: An end of the junction differs from the germline gene, which may be a read error. The gene calls are TRBV12-3 or TRBV12-4 and TRBJ1-1; TRBD1 aligns across 7 bases. The CDR3 contains 15 residues. The CDR3: CASSLSARGNTGAFF. CDR3 DNA sequence: TGTGCCAGCAGTTTAAGCGCCAGGGGGAACACTGGAGCTTTCTTT.

This clonotype was observed a few times. V usage is TRBV29-1 and J usage is TRBJ1-2; D perhaps matches TRBD1 (6 bases). Between the trimmed V and J ends, which lost 3 bases and 8 bases, there was a span of 19 bases. Germline V CDR1 and CDR2: SQVTM, ANQGSEA. There are 14 residues in the CDR3. CDR3 DNA: TGCAGCGTTGATTACAGGGATATACGCGACGGCTACACCTTC. This encodes CSVDYRDIRDGYTF.

This chain joins TRBV5-1 and TRBJ2-7, with D maybe TRBD1 (6 bases). Germline values: CDR1 SGHRS, CDR2 YFSETQ. V shed 0 bases and J shed 6 bases, with 13 bases lying between them. The CDR3 contains 14 residues. The CDR3 loop reads CASSLVGAQAEQYF. CDR3 nucleotides: TGCGCCAGCAGCTTGGTGGGGGCCCAGGCCGAGCAGTACTTC. The entire variable domain, with the rest obtained from reference TRBV5-1 and TRBJ2-7, is as follows: KAGVTQTPRYLIKTRGQQVTLSCSPISGHRSVSWYQQTPGQGLQFLFEYFSETQRNKGNFPGRFSGRQFSNSRSEMNVSTLELGDSALYLCASSLVGAQAEQYFGPGTRLTVT.

This chain links TRBV5-8 with TRBJ2-1, with 8 bases matching TRBD2. The junction had 5 bases not matched to a gene; V was cut back by 3 bases and J by 3 bases. The CDR3 contains 15 residues. Germline V gene sequence: CDR1 SGHTS, CDR2 YDEGEE. The CDR3 spells CASSSGLAIYNEQFF. The CDR3 DNA sequence: TGTGCCAGCAGCTCCGGACTAGCAATCTACAATGAGCAGTTCTTC.

The chain combines TRBV29-1 with TRBJ1-2; D might be TRBD1 (6 bases). Germline V gene sequence: CDR1 SQVTM, CDR2 ANQGSEA. This CDR3 contains 12 residues. Deletions cut 8 bases from V and 8 bases from J, with 18 bases between. As DNA, the CDR3 is TGCAGCACGATCGGGGGGCCTGGGGGCTACACCTTC. Its protein is CSTIGGPGGYTF.

This clonotype has at least ten counts. The chain links TRBV5-1 to TRBJ2-1; 8 positions agree with TRBD1. The CDR3 runs to 15 residues. V was pared by 4 bases and J by 8 bases, with 11 bases of the junction left unmatched. The germline V gene encodes CDR1 SGHRS and CDR2 YFSETQ. CDR3 in amino acids: CASSPDRGPEDEQFF. The CDR3 nucleotides read TGCGCCAGCAGCCCCGACAGGGGACCCGAGGATGAGCAGTTCTTC.

This clonotype has at least ten counts. J is TRBJ2-1 and V is TRBV5-1, with 7 positions matching TRBD1. Germline loops: CDR1 SGHRS, CDR2 YFSETQ. The CDR3 length is 13 residues. J lost 9 bases, V lost 4 bases, and 7 bases had no gene match. CDR3 coding DNA: TGCGCCAGCAGCGCCAACAGGGGAGTTGAGCAGTTCTTC. This gives the protein CASSANRGVEQFF.

The genes are TRBV10-2 and TRBJ1-2, with D hard to call. Germline V CDR1 and CDR2: WSHSY, SAAADI. The CDR3 length is 13 residues. V lost 2 bases and J lost 6, with 10 bases in between. CDR3 residues: CASSEVRSDGYTF. For the CDR3, the DNA is TGCGCCAGCAGTGAGGTTCGGTCGGATGGCTACACCTTC.

This clonotype showed up just a few times. The chain is built from TRBV5-1 and TRBJ2-1; D might be TRBD1 or TRBD2, each matching 6 bases. Germline V gives CDR1 SGHRS, CDR2 YFSETQ. The CDR3 is 16 amino acids. The V end was cut by 2 bases, the J end by 7 bases, with 19 bases between. The CDR3 here is CASSFNWGAQGNEQFF. The CDR3 region has the DNA TGCGCCAGCAGCTTCAATTGGGGGGCGCAGGGGAATGAGCAGTTCTTC. Full variable domain (missing parts from reference TRBV5-1 and TRBJ2-1): KAGVTQTPRYLIKTRGQQVTLSCSPISGHRSVSWYQQTPGQGLQFLFEYFSETQRNKGNFPGRFSGRQFSNSRSEMNVSTLELGDSALYLCASSFNWGAQGNEQFFGPGTRLTVL.

This chain joins TRBV7-2 and TRBJ1-2; D ambiguous. The CDR3 is 13 amino acids. The V gene lost 2 bases and the J gene lost 7 bases, with 11 bases spanning the gap. The germline V gene has CDR1 SGHTA and CDR2 FQGNSA. In DNA form, the CDR3 reads TGTGCCAGCAGCTTAATTCGAACTCCTGGCTACACCTTC. As protein: CASSLIRTPGYTF.

This clonotype has more than one count but fewer than ten. The V gene is TRBV20-1, the J gene TRBJ2-7, with 7 nucleotides matching TRBD1. J lost 2 bases, V lost 2 bases, and 6 bases had no gene match. This CDR3 comprises 14 residues. Germline V CDR1 and CDR2: DFQATT, SNEGSKA (reference sequence). The CDR3 nucleotides read TGCAGTGCTAGACAGGACAGGTCACCCTACGAGCAGTACTTC. It is translated as CSARQDRSPYEQYF.

The V and J genes are TRBV6-1 and TRBJ1-1; 9 nucleotides align to TRBD1. V dropped 6 bases and J dropped 3; count of bases not matched to a gene: 11. CDR1 is MNHNS, CDR2 SASEGT, per germline. The CDR3 length is 16 residues. Here the CDR3 reads CASRNPGTGLYTEAFF. For the CDR3, the DNA is TGTGCCAGCAGGAACCCGGGGACAGGGCTTTACACTGAAGCTTTCTTT.

This clonotype was seen only once. This sequence joins TRBV20-1 and TRBJ2-2; TRBD1 might be the D (6 bases). This CDR3 has 15 amino acids. Germline V gene data show CDR1 as DFQATT and CDR2 as SNEGSKA (reference sequence). V shed 0 bases and J shed 4 bases, with 12 bases lying between them. CDR3 coding DNA: TGCAGTGCTAGAGAGGGGGCGCAGAGCACCGGGGAGCTGTTTTTT. Protein product: CSAREGAQSTGELFF.